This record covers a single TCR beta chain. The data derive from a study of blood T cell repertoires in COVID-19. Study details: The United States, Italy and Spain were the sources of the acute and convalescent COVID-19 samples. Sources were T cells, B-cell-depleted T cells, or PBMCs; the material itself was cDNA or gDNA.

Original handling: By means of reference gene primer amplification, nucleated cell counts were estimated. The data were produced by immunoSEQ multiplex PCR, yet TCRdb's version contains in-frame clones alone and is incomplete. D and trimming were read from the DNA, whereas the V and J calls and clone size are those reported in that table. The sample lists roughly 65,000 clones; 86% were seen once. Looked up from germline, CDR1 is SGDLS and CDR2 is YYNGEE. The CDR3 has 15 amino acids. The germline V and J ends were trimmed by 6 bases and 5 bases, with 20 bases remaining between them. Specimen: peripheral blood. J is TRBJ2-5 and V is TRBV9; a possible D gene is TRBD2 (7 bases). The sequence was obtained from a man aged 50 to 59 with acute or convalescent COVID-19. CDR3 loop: CASTPGGASMETQYF. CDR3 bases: TGTGCCAGCACCCCTGGGGGGGCGTCAATGGAGACCCAGTACTTC.